This paragraph reports one T cell receptor (beta chain). No antigen is known for it. Per-base qualities were not stored, and no clone one base away is much larger. This sample was taken from a study of OX40 agonist ivuxolimab in advanced cancers. Study-wide context: Ivuxolimab was an agonistic, fully human IgG2 monoclonal antibody directed against OX40 (CD134), a costimulatory receptor. Prior anti-PD-1, anti-PD-L1 or anti-CTLA-4 therapy was permitted, and 35% to 40% of dose-escalation patients had received checkpoint inhibitors. Among the approximately 50 dose-escalation patients, around 19 had hepatocellular carcinoma, around 15 melanoma, 9 renal cell carcinoma and 9 head and neck cancer. Peripheral TCRbeta sequencing was intended to test whether TCR sequence diversity was altered and clonal T-cell expansion was caused by ivuxolimab. The monotherapy dose-escalation portion (N ≈ 57 patients) of the phase I ivuxolimab trial is reported in the paper. Three dose-escalation patients achieved partial responses, one with hepatocellular carcinoma and two with cutaneous melanoma. Intravenous ivuxolimab was administered to patients every 2 weeks at six dose levels: 0.01, 0.1, 0.3, 1.5, 3 and 10 mg/kg. In the dose-escalation cohort, 70% to 85% of patients were male, and the mean age was 60 years with a range of roughly 23 to 90. What the authors observed across the whole study: Low levels of normalized T-cell clonal expansion were also seen in some patients who did not respond. At doses of 0.1 to 3.0 mg/kg, clonal expansion of both CD4+ and CD8+ T cells in blood was seen between baseline and week 6. In the 0.1-3.0 mg/kg groups, partial responders were among the patients with the lowest normalized peripheral clonal expansion, particularly in CD8+ T cells. Which antigens the clonally expanded peripheral T cells were specific for was not determined. On average, CD8+ T cells showed more expanded clones than CD4+ T cells after ivuxolimab.

Genomic DNA was extracted from sorted cells for sequencing of the TCRbeta CDR3 region. The immunoSEQ Assay was used to sequence the TCRbeta CDR3 regions. TCRdb holds this immuneACCESS table with in-frame rearrangements only. Some clones are missing; in checked studies, unresolved V genes explain under half, and the rest has no known cause. The sample contains approximately 27,000 clones, 87% of them found a single time. The ten top clones hold over 12% of the sample. Patients with autoimmune disease history or receiving systemic immunosuppression were excluded from the trial. Peripheral blood for TCR sequencing was drawn from every dose cohort at baseline, at cycle 4 day 1 and at cycle 7 day 1. The samples were taken from a phase I, first-in-human, multicenter, open-label dose-escalation trial of ivuxolimab. Adults with locally advanced or metastatic head and neck squamous cell, hepatocellular, melanoma or renal cell carcinoma were enrolled in the trial. Before TCR sequencing, CD4+ and CD8+ T cells were separately sorted from peripheral blood.

The CDR3 holds 17 amino acids from the cysteine to the phenylalanine. The only DNA kept is the CDR3, 51 bases in frame from the first base. The germline V end is reduced by 0 bases and the J end by 3 bases; junction bases left unmatched: 9. The chain employs TRBV23-1 and TRBJ2-7; TRBD2 agrees with 9 junctional bases. TRBV23-1 is marked as an open reading frame, function uncertain. The sequence derives from an adult with an advanced solid tumor such as melanoma, head and neck, liver or kidney cancer. This specimen was CD4+ or CD8+ T cells sorted from blood, taken in a trial of the OX40 agonist ivuxolimab. For the CDR3, the sequence is CASSQSAGGPGIYEQYF. The nucleotide sequence reads TGCGCCAGCAGTCAATCTGCGGGAGGGCCGGGGATCTACGAGCAGTACTTC.